This T cell receptor beta chain was recovered during a study of blood T cell repertoires in COVID-19. Turning to the study itself: Some COVID-19 samples were acute and others convalescent; all came from the United States, Italy and Spain.

Original data processing: Amplification from reference gene primers served as the basis for estimated nucleated cell counts. Using immunoSEQ multiplex PCR, the repertoire was profiled, and TCRdb retains in-frame clones only, with some absent. V, J and clone size were drawn from that table, and D and trimming were deduced from the DNA. In the table there are about 360,000 clones, around 87% of which are singletons. Those enrolled, adults aged roughly 18 to 100 years, came from roughly 22 US areas. Participants' reported clinical history set cohort assignment. This clonotype was sampled from a man aged 30 to 39 who had recovered from COVID-19. The sequencing input was PBMCs or T cells enriched from blood (not recorded which).

In DNA form, the CDR3 reads TGTGCCAGCAGCGCGGGACTAGCGGTTAACTACAATGAGCAGTTCTTC. It translates to CASSAGLAVNYNEQFF. The rearrangement joins TRBV9 to TRBJ2-1, with 11 positions matching TRBD2. V was pared by 3 bases and J by 3 bases, with 5 bases of the junction left unmatched. The CDR3 extends over 16 amino acids. Germline V lookup: CDR1 SGDLS, CDR2 YYNGEE. The full variable domain, completed using reference TRBV9 and TRBJ2-1, is DSGVTQTPKHLITATGQRVTLRCSPRSGDLSVYWYQQSLDQGLQFLIQYYNGEERAKGNILERFSAQQFPDLHSELNLSSLELGDSALYFCASSAGLAVNYNEQFFGPGTRLTVL.